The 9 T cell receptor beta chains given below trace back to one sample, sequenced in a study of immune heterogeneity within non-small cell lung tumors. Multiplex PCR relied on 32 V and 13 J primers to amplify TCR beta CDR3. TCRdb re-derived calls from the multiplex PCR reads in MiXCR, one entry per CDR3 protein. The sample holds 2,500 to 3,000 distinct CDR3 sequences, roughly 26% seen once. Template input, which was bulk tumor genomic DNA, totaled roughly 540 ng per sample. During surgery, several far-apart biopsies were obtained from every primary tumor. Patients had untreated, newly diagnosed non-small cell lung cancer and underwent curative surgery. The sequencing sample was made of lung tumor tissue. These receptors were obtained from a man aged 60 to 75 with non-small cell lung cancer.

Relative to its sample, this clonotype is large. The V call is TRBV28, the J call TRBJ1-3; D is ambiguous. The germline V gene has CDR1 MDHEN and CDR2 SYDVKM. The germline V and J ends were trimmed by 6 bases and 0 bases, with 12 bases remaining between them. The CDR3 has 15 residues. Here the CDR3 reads CASSRASFSGNTIYF. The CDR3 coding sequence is TGTGCCAGCAGCCGGGCCTCTTTCTCTGGAAACACCATATATTTT.

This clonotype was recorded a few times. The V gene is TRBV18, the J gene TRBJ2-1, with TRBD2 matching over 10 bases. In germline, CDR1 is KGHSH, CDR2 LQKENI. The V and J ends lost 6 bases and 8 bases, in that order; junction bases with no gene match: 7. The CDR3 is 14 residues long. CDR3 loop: CASSGTSAGDEQFF. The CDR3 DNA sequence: TGTGCCAGCTCGGGGACTAGCGCCGGGGATGAGCAGTTCTTC.

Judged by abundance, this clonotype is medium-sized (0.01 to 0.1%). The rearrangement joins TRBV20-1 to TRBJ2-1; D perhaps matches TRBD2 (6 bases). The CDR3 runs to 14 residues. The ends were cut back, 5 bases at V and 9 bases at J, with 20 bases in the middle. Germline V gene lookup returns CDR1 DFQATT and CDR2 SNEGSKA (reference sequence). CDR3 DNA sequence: TGCAGTGCTCCCCTTTCGGGAGTAGTCGGTGAGCAGTTCTTC. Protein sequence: CSAPLSGVVGEQFF.

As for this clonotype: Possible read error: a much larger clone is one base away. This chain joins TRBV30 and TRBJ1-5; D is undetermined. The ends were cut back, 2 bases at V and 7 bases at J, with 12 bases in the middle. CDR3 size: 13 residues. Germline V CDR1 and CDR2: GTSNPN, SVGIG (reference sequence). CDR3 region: CAWSRKVGQPQHF. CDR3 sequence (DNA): TGTGCCTGGAGTCGGAAGGTGGGCCAGCCCCAGCATTTT. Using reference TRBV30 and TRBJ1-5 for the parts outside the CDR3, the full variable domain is SQTIHQWPATLVQPVGSPLSLECTVEGTSNPNLYWYRQAAGRGLQLLFYSVGIGQISSEVPQNLSASRPQDRQFILSSKKLLLSDSGFYLCAWSRKVGQPQHFGDGTRLSIL.

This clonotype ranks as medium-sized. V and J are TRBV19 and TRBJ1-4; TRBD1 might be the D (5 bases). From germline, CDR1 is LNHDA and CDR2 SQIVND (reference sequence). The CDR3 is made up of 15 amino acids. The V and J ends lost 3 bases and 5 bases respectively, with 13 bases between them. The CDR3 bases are TGTGCCAGTAGTATCGTCCGGGGGAACAATGAAAAACTGTTTTTT. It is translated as CASSIVRGNNEKLFF.

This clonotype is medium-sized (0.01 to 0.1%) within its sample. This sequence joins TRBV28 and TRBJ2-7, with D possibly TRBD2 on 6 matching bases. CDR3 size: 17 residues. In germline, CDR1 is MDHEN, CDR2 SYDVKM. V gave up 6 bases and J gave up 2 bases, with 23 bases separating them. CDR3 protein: CASSPSVLAGWTYEQYF. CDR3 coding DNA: TGTGCCAGCAGCCCGAGTGTGTTGGCGGGATGGACCTACGAGCAGTACTTC.

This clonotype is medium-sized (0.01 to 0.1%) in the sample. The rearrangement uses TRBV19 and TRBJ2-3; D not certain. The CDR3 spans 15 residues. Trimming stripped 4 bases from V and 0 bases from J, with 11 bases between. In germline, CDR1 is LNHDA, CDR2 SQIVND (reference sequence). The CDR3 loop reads CASSKGPPSTDTQYF. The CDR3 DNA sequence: TGTGCCAGTAGTAAAGGACCCCCTAGCACAGATACGCAGTATTTT.

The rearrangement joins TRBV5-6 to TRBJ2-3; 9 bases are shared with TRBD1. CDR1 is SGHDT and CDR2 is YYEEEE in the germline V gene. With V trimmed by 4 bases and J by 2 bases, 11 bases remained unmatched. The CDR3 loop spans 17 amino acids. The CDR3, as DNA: TGTGCCAGCAGCGCATTATGGGACAGGGCGGTCACAGATACGCAGTATTTT. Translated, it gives CASSALWDRAVTDTQYF.

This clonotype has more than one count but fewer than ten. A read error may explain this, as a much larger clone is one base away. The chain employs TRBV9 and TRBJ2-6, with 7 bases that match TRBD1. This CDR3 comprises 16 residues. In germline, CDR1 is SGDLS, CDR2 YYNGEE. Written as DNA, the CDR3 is TGTGCCAGCAGCGTAGGAGGGGGCTCTGGGGCCACCGTCCTGACTTTC. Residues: CASSVGGGSGATVLTF.